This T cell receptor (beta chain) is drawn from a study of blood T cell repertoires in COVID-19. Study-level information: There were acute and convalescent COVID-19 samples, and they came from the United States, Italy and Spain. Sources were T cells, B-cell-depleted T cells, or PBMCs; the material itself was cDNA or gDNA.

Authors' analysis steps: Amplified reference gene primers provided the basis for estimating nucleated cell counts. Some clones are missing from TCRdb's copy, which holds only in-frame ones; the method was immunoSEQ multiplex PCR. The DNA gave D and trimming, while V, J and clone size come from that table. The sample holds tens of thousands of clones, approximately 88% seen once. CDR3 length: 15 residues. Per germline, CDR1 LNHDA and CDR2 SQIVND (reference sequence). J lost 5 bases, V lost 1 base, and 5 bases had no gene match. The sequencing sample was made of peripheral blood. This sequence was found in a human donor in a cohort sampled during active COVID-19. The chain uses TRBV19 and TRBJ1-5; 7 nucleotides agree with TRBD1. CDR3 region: CASSIGQGTDQPQHF. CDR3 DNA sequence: TGTGCCAGTAGTATAGGACAGGGTACAGATCAGCCCCAGCATTTT. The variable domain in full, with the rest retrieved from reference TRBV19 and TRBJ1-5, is DGGITQSPKYLFRKEGQNVTLSCEQNLNHDAMYWYRQDPGQGLRLIYYSQIVNDFQKGDIAEGYSVSREKKESFPLTVTSAQKNPTAFYLCASSIGQGTDQPQHFGDGTRLSIL.